At least ten counts were recorded for the clone carrying this T cell receptor (beta chain). This table comes from immunoSEQ multiplex PCR, and its TCRdb copy is limited to in-frame clones, with some not included. The sample holds 120,000 or so clones; less than 90% are singletons and the top ten take approximately 13%. The data are from a study of blood T cell repertoires in COVID-19. This TCR was sampled from a woman under 40 who had recovered from COVID-19. Sequenced material: peripheral blood.

CDR3 residues: CSARDRDSNTF. Here the CDR3 DNA reads TGCAGTGCCAGGGACAGGGATTCGAACACCTTC. The rearrangement links TRBV20-1 to TRBJ1-2, with TRBD1 identical over 9 bases. Per the germline V gene, CDR1 is DFQATT and CDR2 is SNEGSKA (reference sequence). V shed 6 bases, J shed 12 bases, and the junction held 8 bases outside the gene matches. CDR3 length: 11 amino acids.